This T cell receptor beta chain was found in a study of T-cell memory formation after mild COVID-19 (dated by TCRdb to about 2021). With respect to the entire study: TCR sequence clusters from the two donors were found to be largely donor specific. T-cell clones expanding and contracting after mild COVID-19 in a couple of donors were tracked by longitudinal TCRalpha and TCRbeta repertoire sequencing. The cohort comprised two young, previously healthy adult volunteers, one female and one male.

As to this clonotype: Its recognized antigen is unknown. No much larger clonotype is one base removed from it; base qualities were not supplied.

Trimming at the junction amounts to 7 bases on V and 4 bases on J, and the germline ends lie 16 bases apart. CDR1 SQVTM and CDR2 ANQGSEA are derived from the germline V gene. The CDR3 sequence holds 13 residues, the cysteine and phenylalanine included. The entry retains the CDR3 DNA only, 39 bases that are in frame from base 1. Ficoll-Paque density gradient centrifugation was used to isolate PBMCs. Sequencer: Illumina NovaSeq 6000. Using 5'RACE with constant-segment primers, TCRalpha and TCRbeta cDNA libraries were constructed, with sample barcodes and unique molecular identifiers added in the process. RNA was extracted from every sample with Trizol reagent. Libraries were amplified in two PCR steps, with a second sample barcode and Illumina TruSeq adapters added in the second step. Sequencing of the libraries was done on an Illumina NovaSeq, producing 2 x 150 bp paired-end reads. As for the authors' bioinformatics: The reads were demultiplexed and collapsed into UMI-guided consensus sequences using migec v1.2.7. Using mixcr v2.1.11, UMI consensuses were aligned to TRA and TRB V and J templates and then assembled into clonotypes. Clonotypes were classified as expanded or contracted when called significant by both edgeR and NoisET, with noise models trained on biological replicates. For edgeR calls, a false discovery rate-adjusted p below 0.01 and a log2 fold-change threshold of 1 were applied. As an exploratory analysis of dynamics, max-normalized trajectories of the 1000 most abundant clonotypes were examined with PCA combined with hierarchical clustering. Each responding clone was given a CD4 or CD8 phenotype based on the CD4+ and CD8+ repertoires, which had been sequenced separately. Clones were called with MiXCR by TCRdb after fastp trimmed the public reads at Q25, and only in-frame beta chains were retained. Under each unique CDR3 protein, matching rows form one entry showing the most common genes and DNA. Here the V and J calls rest on TCRdb's processing, not on the authors' analysis. For this sample the table gives 44,000 or so distinct CDR3 sequences, of which nearly 9.5% were detected only once. The ten largest clones take up about 11% of the sample.

The research as a whole found: Whether the second-wave clones peaking on day 37 were SARS-CoV-2 specific was not confirmed. The study included only a couple of mild cases, and larger cohorts that include severe cases with pre-infection samples were judged to be necessary. From day 15 to 85, contracting clones showed balanced CD4/CD8 phenotypes, whereas a second wave of clones that expanded from day 15 to 37 leaned towards CD4+. Some responding clones were found in pre-infection memory, which suggests that pre-existing cross-reactive memory T cells took part in the SARS-CoV-2 response. Contracting CD4+ clones were located mainly in the CM and EM memory subsets, whereas CD8+ clones were found to be enriched in EMRA.

This clonotype originated in an adult woman who had mild COVID-19 (a few samples of this study predate the infection). The sample titles of this study are shuffled in the database, so cell type and time point are left out; the donor was told from shared clones. The chain links TRBV29-1 with TRBJ1-2; perhaps TRBD1 is the D gene, with 6 bases matching. Sequencing was carried out using PBMCs or a T cell subset sorted from them (not recorded which). The CDR3 protein is CSAKSRGSYGYTF. The DNA is TGCAGCGCCAAAAGCAGGGGATCCTATGGCTACACCTTC. The CDR3, completed at both ends by the reference TRBV29-1 and TRBJ1-2 genes, gives the full variable domain SAVISQKPSRDICQRGTSLTIQCQVDSQVTMMFWYRQQPGQSLTLIATANQGSEATYESGFVIDKFPISRPNLTFSTLTVSNMSPEDSSIYLCSAKSRGSYGYTFGSGTRLTVV.